A single sample is the source of the 8 T cell receptor beta chains below, sequenced in a study of response to subunit inactivated influenza vaccine. Via MiXCR, TCRdb re-called the RT-PCR reads, giving one row per CDR3 protein. The sample has 650,000 to 800,000 distinct CDR3 sequences; about 15% are singletons. Material: PBMCs from blood, obtained around 14 days before vaccination. Receptors originate from a man aged 45-60 years who received an inactivated influenza vaccine.

This clonotype was seen many times. The chain couples TRBV4-2 to TRBJ2-7; D is undetermined. The CDR3 consists of 13 residues. Germline V gene data show CDR1 as LGHNA and CDR2 as YNFKEQ. Deletions cut 0 bases from V and 13 bases from J, with 16 bases between. CDR3 nucleotide sequence: TGTGCCAGCAGCCAAGAGAGGCGGCTGGAACGATACTTC. The encoded protein is CASSQERRLERYF.

This rearrangement joins TRBV10-3 to TRBJ2-7; tentatively, D is TRBD1 (5 bases). V was shortened by 3 bases and J by 0 bases, with 9 bases between the two germline ends. The CDR3 has 14 residues. The germline V gene encodes CDR1 ENHRY and CDR2 SYGVKD. The CDR3 region is CAISDQGFSYEQYF. Here the CDR3 DNA reads TGTGCCATCAGTGATCAGGGTTTCTCCTACGAGCAGTACTTC.

This chain uses TRBV4-3 with TRBJ2-7; 13 positions match TRBD2. The CDR3 extends over 15 amino acids. J lost 5 bases, V lost 6 bases, and 7 bases had no gene match. CDR1 is LGHNA and CDR2 is YSLEER in the germline V gene. CDR3 coding DNA: TGCGCCAGCAGATTCGGACTAGCGGGAGACCACGAGCAGTACTTC. This encodes CASRFGLAGDHEQYF.

This clonotype was observed a few times. The gene calls are TRBV7-9 and TRBJ1-1, with TRBD1 as a possible D gene (5 bases). CDR1 and CDR2 from the germline V gene are SEHNR and FQNEAQ (reference sequence). This CDR3 has 14 residues. V gave up 2 bases and J gave up 5 bases, with 12 bases separating them. This chain's CDR3 is CASSLLGVVTEAFF. The CDR3 DNA reads TGTGCCAGCAGCTTACTAGGGGTCGTGACTGAAGCTTTCTTT.

This clonotype was detected a few times. The chain combines TRBV18 with TRBJ2-7; tentative D call: TRBD1 (6 bases). The CDR3 has 16 amino acids. Germline V gene sequence: CDR1 KGHSH, CDR2 LQKENI. The V gene lost 0 bases and the J gene lost 3 bases, with 15 bases spanning the gap. The CDR3 region has the DNA TGTGCCAGCTCACCACCGATGGGACACCGATTCTACGAGCAGTACTTC. As protein: CASSPPMGHRFYEQYF.

This clonotype was counted ten times or more. In DNA, the CDR3 is TGTGCCAGCGTCCAGGGGGCGCGTGCCGGGGAGCTGTTTTTT. Translation gives CASVQGARAGELFF. The gene calls are TRBV7-2 and TRBJ2-2; 8 bases are shared with TRBD1. CDR1 and CDR2 (germline): SGHTA, FQGNSA. The CDR3 is 14 amino acids. V lost 8 bases to trimming and J lost 6 bases; unmatched junction nucleotides: 8.

This clonotype has more than one count but fewer than ten. The chain recombines TRBV6-5 with TRBJ2-1, with no clear D. V gave up 2 bases and J gave up 0 bases, with 11 bases separating them. This CDR3 has 16 amino acids. From germline, CDR1 is MNHEY and CDR2 SVGAGI. CDR3: CASSYGPSSSYNEQFF. CDR3 coding DNA: TGTGCCAGCAGTTACGGACCGTCAAGCTCCTACAATGAGCAGTTCTTC.

This clonotype was counted a few times. The chain combines TRBV6-5 with TRBJ2-1; 7 positions match TRBD2. The V and J ends lost 2 bases and 0 bases, in that order; junction bases with no gene match: 4. The CDR3 covers 16 residues. Germline V gene lookup returns CDR1 MNHEY and CDR2 SVGAGI. The CDR3 is CASSYPRDYSYNEQFF. The CDR3 nucleotides read TGTGCCAGCAGTTACCCCCGGGACTACTCCTACAATGAGCAGTTCTTC.